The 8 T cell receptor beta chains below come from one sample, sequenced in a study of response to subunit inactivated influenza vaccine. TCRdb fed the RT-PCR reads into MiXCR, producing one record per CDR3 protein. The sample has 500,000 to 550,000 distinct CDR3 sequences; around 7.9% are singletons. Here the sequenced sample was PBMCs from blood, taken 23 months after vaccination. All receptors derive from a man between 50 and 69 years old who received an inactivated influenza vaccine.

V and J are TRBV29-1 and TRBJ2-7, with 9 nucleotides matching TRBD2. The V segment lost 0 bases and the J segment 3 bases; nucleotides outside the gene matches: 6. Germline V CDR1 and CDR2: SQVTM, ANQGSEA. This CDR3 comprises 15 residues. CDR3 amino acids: CSVEDRGSGSYEQYF. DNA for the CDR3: TGCAGCGTTGAAGATCGGGGTAGCGGGAGCTACGAGCAGTACTTC.

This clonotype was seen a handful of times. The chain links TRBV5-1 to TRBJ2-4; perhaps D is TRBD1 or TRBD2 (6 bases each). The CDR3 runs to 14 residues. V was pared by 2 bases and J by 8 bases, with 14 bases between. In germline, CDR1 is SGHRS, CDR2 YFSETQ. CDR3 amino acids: CASSLGGPADIQYF. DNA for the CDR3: TGCGCCAGCAGCTTAGGGGGGCCGGCGGACATTCAGTACTTC. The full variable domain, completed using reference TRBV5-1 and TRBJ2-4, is KAGVTQTPRYLIKTRGQQVTLSCSPISGHRSVSWYQQTPGQGLQFLFEYFSETQRNKGNFPGRFSGRQFSNSRSEMNVSTLELGDSALYLCASSLGGPADIQYFGAGTRLSVL.

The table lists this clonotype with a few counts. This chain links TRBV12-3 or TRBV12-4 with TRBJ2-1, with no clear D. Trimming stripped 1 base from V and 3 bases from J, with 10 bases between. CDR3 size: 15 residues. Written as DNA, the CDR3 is TGTGCCAGCAGTTTAGACTCCGGATACTACAATGAGCAGTTCTTC. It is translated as CASSLDSGYYNEQFF.

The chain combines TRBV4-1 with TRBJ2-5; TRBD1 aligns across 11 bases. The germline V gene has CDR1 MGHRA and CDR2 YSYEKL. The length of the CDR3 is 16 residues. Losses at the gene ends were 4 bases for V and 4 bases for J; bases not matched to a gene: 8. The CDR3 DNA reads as TGCGCCAGCAGCCCTTTCGGGACAGGGGGAGGAGAGACCCAGTACTTC. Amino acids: CASSPFGTGGGETQYF.

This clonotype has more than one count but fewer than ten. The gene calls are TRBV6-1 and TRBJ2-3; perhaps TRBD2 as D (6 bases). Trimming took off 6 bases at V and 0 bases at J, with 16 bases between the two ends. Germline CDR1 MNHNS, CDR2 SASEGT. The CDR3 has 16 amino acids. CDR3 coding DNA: TGTGCCAGCAGAGAGGGACGGAGGGGTAGCACAGATACGCAGTATTTT. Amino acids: CASREGRRGSTDTQYF.

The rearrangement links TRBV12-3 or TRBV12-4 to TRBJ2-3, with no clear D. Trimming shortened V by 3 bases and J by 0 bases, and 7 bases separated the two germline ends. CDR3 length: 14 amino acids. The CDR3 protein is CASSFRVSTDTQYF. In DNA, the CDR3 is TGTGCCAGCAGTTTTCGGGTCAGCACAGATACGCAGTATTTT.

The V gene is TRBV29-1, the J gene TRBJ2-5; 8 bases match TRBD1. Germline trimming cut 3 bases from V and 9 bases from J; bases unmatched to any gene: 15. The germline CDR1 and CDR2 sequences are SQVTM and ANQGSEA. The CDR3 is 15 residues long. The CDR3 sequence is CSVEGRGQAVGPQYF. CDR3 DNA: TGCAGCGTTGAGGGCAGGGGACAGGCCGTAGGGCCCCAGTACTTC. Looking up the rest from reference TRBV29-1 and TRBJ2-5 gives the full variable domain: SAVISQKPSRDICQRGTSLTIQCQVDSQVTMMFWYRQQPGQSLTLIATANQGSEATYESGFVIDKFPISRPNLTFSTLTVSNMSPEDSSIYLCSVEGRGQAVGPQYFGPGTRLLVL.

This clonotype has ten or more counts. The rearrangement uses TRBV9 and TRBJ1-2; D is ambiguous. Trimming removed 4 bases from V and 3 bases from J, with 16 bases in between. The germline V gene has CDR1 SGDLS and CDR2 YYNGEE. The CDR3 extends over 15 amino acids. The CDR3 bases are TGTGCCAGCAGCCCACTTGGTGGGATCGACTATGGCTACACCTTC. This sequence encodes CASSPLGGIDYGYTF.